This TCR beta chain appears in the sequencing data of a study of shared clonotypes between healthy human individuals. Study-level findings and limits: Only blood was sampled; tissue repertoires likely differ.

Profiling relied on immunoSEQ multiplex PCR, and the TCRdb table lists in-frame clones only, not all of them. The sample holds 450,000 or so clones, about 74% seen once. With regard to this clone: The antigen remains undetermined.

V lost 5 bases to trimming and J lost 7 bases, with 17 bases between them. There are 14 residues in the CDR3. Germline V gene lookup returns CDR1 SGHDN and CDR2 FVKESK. This TCR came from a woman aged 40 to 50 in good health. Some clones in this sample may be carry-over from other donors' samples. The sequencing sample was made of PBMCs. This chain connects TRBV14 to TRBJ1-2, with D tentatively TRBD1 (5 bases). CDR3 sequence (DNA): TGTGCCAGCAGCTCCCGCGGGGGTGGACGTGGCTACACCTTC. Translation: CASSSRGGGRGYTF.